The 6 T cell receptor beta chains in this list originate from one sample, sequenced in a study of blood T cell repertoires in COVID-19. Method: immunoSEQ multiplex PCR; TCRdb's copy keeps in-frame clones and lacks some. The sample records over 150,000 clones, over 80% being singletons. The sample was peripheral blood. These TCRs come from a woman older than 75 with COVID-19, enrolled during active disease.

This clone was observed a few times. The gene calls are TRBV5-5 and TRBJ2-7; 9 bases line up with TRBD1. The CDR3 is 14 residues long. CDR1 is SGHKS, CDR2 YYEKEE, per germline (reference sequence). V lost 5 bases and J lost 6; bases outside the gene matches: 9. CDR3: CASRRIGTGFEQYF. The CDR3 DNA reads TGTGCCAGCAGAAGGATCGGGACAGGGTTCGAGCAGTACTTC. Combining the CDR3 with reference TRBV5-5 and TRBJ2-7 gives the whole variable domain DAGVTQSPTHLIKTRGQQVTLRCSPISGHKSVSWYQQVLGQGPQFIFQYYEKEERGRGNFPDRFSARQFPNYSSELNVNALLLGDSALYLCASRRIGTGFEQYFGPGTRLTVT.

The CDR3 is CAISESRDTEAFF. CDR3 in DNA: TGTGCCATCAGTGAGTCGCGAGACACTGAAGCTTTCTTT. The chain couples TRBV10-3 to TRBJ1-1; D remains unclear. The CDR3 runs to 13 residues. Per germline, CDR1 ENHRY and CDR2 SYGVKD. Trimming took 0 bases from V and 3 from J, leaving 5 bases between them.

V is TRBV6-5 and J is TRBJ1-1, with a tentative D call TRBD1 (6 bases). The germline V gene has CDR1 MNHEY and CDR2 SVGAGI. There are 14 residues in the CDR3. The ends were cut back, 0 bases at V and 4 bases at J, with 9 bases in the middle. The CDR3 sequence: CASSYSQGSTEAFF. The CDR3 bases are TGTGCCAGCAGTTACTCCCAGGGGAGCACTGAAGCTTTCTTT.

V usage is TRBV24-1 and J usage is TRBJ2-7; possible D gene TRBD1, 6 bases. Germline loops: CDR1 KGHDR, CDR2 SFDVKD. V gave up 4 bases and J gave up 3 bases, with 15 bases separating them. The CDR3 covers 15 residues. The CDR3 coding sequence is TGTGCCACCAGTGACCCCTCCGACAGGTTCTACGAGCAGTACTTC. The encoded protein is CATSDPSDRFYEQYF.

The chain carries TRBV7-9 and TRBJ1-3, with 10 bases aligning to TRBD1. This CDR3 has 16 amino acids. Per the germline V gene, CDR1 is SEHNR and CDR2 is FQNEAQ (reference sequence). J lost 4 bases, V lost 8 bases, and 11 bases had no gene match. CDR3 in DNA: TGTGCCAGCGAAATGGGACAGGGGTCGCTCGGAAACACCATATATTTT. Translated, it gives CASEMGQGSLGNTIYF.

The chain has TRBV28 and TRBJ1-2, with TRBD1 matching 8 bases. CDR1 is MDHEN and CDR2 is SYDVKM in the germline V gene. CDR3 length: 15 residues. V dropped 3 bases and J dropped 8; count of bases not matched to a gene: 11. The CDR3 DNA is TGTGCCAGCAGTTTCCGGGACAGGCCCCTGGGCGGCTACACCTTC. Its protein is CASSFRDRPLGGYTF.